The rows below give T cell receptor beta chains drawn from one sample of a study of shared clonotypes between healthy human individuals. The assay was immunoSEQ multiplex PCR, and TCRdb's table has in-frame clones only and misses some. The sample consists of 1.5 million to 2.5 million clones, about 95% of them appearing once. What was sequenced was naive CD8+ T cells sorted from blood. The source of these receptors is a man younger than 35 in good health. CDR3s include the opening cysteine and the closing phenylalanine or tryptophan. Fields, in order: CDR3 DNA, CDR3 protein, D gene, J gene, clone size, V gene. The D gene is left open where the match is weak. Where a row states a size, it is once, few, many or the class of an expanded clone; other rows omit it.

CDR3nt: TGCGCCAGCAGCCCGGACCCGGGCTACGAGCAGTACTTC
CDR3aa: CASSPDPGYEQYF
d_gene: .
j_gene: TRBJ2-7
abundance: .
v_gene: TRBV5-1

CDR3nt: TGTGCCTGGAGCTCAGGGGACACAGATACGCAGTATTTT
CDR3aa: CAWSSGDTDTQYF
d_gene: .
j_gene: TRBJ2-3
abundance: .
v_gene: TRBV30

CDR3nt: TGTGCCTGGAGTGCGACAGGGTTGACTGGAAACACCATATATTTT
CDR3aa: CAWSATGLTGNTIYF
d_gene: TRBD1
j_gene: TRBJ1-3
abundance: .
v_gene: TRBV30

CDR3nt: TGCGCCAGCAGCCTCCTTAAGGACAGCTACGAGCAGTACTTC
CDR3aa: CASSLLKDSYEQYF
d_gene: .
j_gene: TRBJ2-7
abundance: once
v_gene: TRBV4-1

CDR3nt: TGTGCCAGCAGCGTAGGTTTGGGGGGACAGCCCCAGCATTTT
CDR3aa: CASSVGLGGQPQHF
d_gene: .
j_gene: TRBJ1-5
abundance: .
v_gene: TRBV9

CDR3nt: TGTGCCAGCAGCACACTCCGGGACAGGGAGGGCGAGCAGTACTTC
CDR3aa: CASSTLRDREGEQYF
d_gene: TRBD1
j_gene: TRBJ2-7
abundance: .
v_gene: TRBV6-6

CDR3nt: TGTGCCAGCAGTTTCATTGAGGGGACAACCATATATTTT
CDR3aa: CASSFIEGTTIYF
d_gene: .
j_gene: TRBJ1-3
abundance: .
v_gene: TRBV28

CDR3nt: TGTGCCAGCAGTTTGGACAGTCAAGAGACCCAGTACTTC
CDR3aa: CASSLDSQETQYF
d_gene: .
j_gene: TRBJ2-5
abundance: .
v_gene: TRBV28

CDR3nt: TGTGCCAGCAGACAACAGGGGATGATTTTAGATACGCAGTATTTT
CDR3aa: CASRQQGMILDTQYF
d_gene: TRBD1
j_gene: TRBJ2-3
abundance: .
v_gene: TRBV6-5

CDR3nt: TGTGCCAGCAGCCCGTCCAGGGAGTGGGCTTTCTTT
CDR3aa: CASSPSREWAFF
d_gene: .
j_gene: TRBJ1-1
abundance: .
v_gene: TRBV7-8

CDR3nt: TGTGCCAGCAGCACTCGGACAGGGAGGGAGCAGTACTTC
CDR3aa: CASSTRTGREQYF
d_gene: TRBD1
j_gene: TRBJ2-7
abundance: .
v_gene: TRBV14

CDR3nt: TGTGCCAGCAGCTCGGACGTAGAAGAGACCCAGTACTTC
CDR3aa: CASSSDVEETQYF
d_gene: .
j_gene: TRBJ2-5
abundance: .
v_gene: TRBV9

CDR3nt: TGTGCCAGCAGCTTACGGCTCCGTAGATACGATTCGACCGGGGAGCTGTTTTTT
CDR3aa: CASSLRLRRYDSTGELFF
d_gene: .
j_gene: TRBJ2-2
abundance: .
v_gene: TRBV7-2

CDR3nt: TGTGCCAGCAGTCATACAGGGGGCTTTGAAAAACTGTTTTTT
CDR3aa: CASSHTGGFEKLFF
d_gene: TRBD1
j_gene: TRBJ1-4
abundance: .
v_gene: TRBV27

CDR3nt: TGTGCCAGCTCACCAGGGAGGCGGACGGTGGTCACCGGGGAGCTGTTTTTT
CDR3aa: CASSPGRRTVVTGELFF
d_gene: .
j_gene: TRBJ2-2
abundance: .
v_gene: TRBV18

CDR3nt: TGTGCCAGTAGTATGGGGGAGGGAGTCAACGAGCAGTACTTC
CDR3aa: CASSMGEGVNEQYF
d_gene: TRBD2
j_gene: TRBJ2-7
abundance: .
v_gene: TRBV19

CDR3nt: TGTGCCAGCAGTTTCATGGGGAACACTGAAGCTTTCTTT
CDR3aa: CASSFMGNTEAFF
d_gene: .
j_gene: TRBJ1-1
abundance: .
v_gene: TRBV27

CDR3nt: TGTGCCAGCACCTTGAGAGGACTAGCGGCCTACGAGCAGTACTTC
CDR3aa: CASTLRGLAAYEQYF
d_gene: TRBD2
j_gene: TRBJ2-7
abundance: .
v_gene: TRBV28

CDR3nt: TGTGCCTGGTCCTTAGCGGGAGAAGGCGAGCAGTACTTC
CDR3aa: CAWSLAGEGEQYF
d_gene: TRBD2
j_gene: TRBJ2-7
abundance: .
v_gene: TRBV30

CDR3nt: TGTGCCAGCAGCTTAGGGGAAATAGGAGAGCAGTACTTC
CDR3aa: CASSLGEIGEQYF
d_gene: .
j_gene: TRBJ2-7
abundance: .
v_gene: TRBV13

CDR3nt: TGTGCCAGCAGTCTCCTAGGGCGCACAGATACGCAGTATTTT
CDR3aa: CASSLLGRTDTQYF
d_gene: .
j_gene: TRBJ2-3
abundance: .
v_gene: TRBV27

CDR3nt: TGCGCCAGCAGCCAAGCATATCAGGGGTCCTACGAGCAGTACTTC
CDR3aa: CASSQAYQGSYEQYF
d_gene: .
j_gene: TRBJ2-7
abundance: .
v_gene: TRBV4-1

CDR3nt: TGTGCCAGTAGTATAGACGTTAACTGGCCCCAGCATTTT
CDR3aa: CASSIDVNWPQHF
d_gene: .
j_gene: TRBJ1-5
abundance: .
v_gene: TRBV19

CDR3nt: TGTGCCAGCATGGGAGGAGATGAGGTCTACGAGCAGTACTTC
CDR3aa: CASMGGDEVYEQYF
d_gene: .
j_gene: TRBJ2-7
abundance: .
v_gene: TRBV11-1

CDR3nt: TGTGCCAGCAGTGAACCGGCCTCCTACGAGCAGTACTTC
CDR3aa: CASSEPASYEQYF
d_gene: .
j_gene: TRBJ2-7
abundance: .
v_gene: TRBV2

CDR3nt: TGTGCCAGCAGTCCAGGGGGTTTCCCCTACGAGCAGTACTTC
CDR3aa: CASSPGGFPYEQYF
d_gene: TRBD1
j_gene: TRBJ2-7
abundance: .
v_gene: TRBV28